This T cell receptor beta chain came from a study of blood T cell repertoires in COVID-19. The wider study: PBMCs, B-cell-depleted T cells, or T cells were the source of the cDNA or gDNA that made up the material.

The CDR3 length is 17 residues. Unmatched junction bases numbered 9, after V lost 4 bases and J lost 5 bases. Germline V gene lookup returns CDR1 MGHRA and CDR2 YSYEKL. Patients of the Seattle cohort, enrolled during active infection, were followed longitudinally. Study processing details: Estimation of nucleated cell counts relied on the amplification of reference gene primers. Profiled with immunoSEQ multiplex PCR; TCRdb holds only in-frame clones, not every one. V, J and clone size are those of that table, while D and trimming were read from the DNA. The repertoire holds around 90,000 clones, with 88% as singletons.

This TCR was recovered from a man in his fifties with COVID-19, enrolled during active disease. The chain carries TRBV4-1 and TRBJ2-7; 15 nucleotides line up with TRBD2. The sequencing sample was made of peripheral blood. CDR3 loop: CASSRGLAGGRFNEQYF. The CDR3 bases are TGCGCCAGCAGCCGGGGACTAGCGGGGGGCCGTTTCAACGAGCAGTACTTC.